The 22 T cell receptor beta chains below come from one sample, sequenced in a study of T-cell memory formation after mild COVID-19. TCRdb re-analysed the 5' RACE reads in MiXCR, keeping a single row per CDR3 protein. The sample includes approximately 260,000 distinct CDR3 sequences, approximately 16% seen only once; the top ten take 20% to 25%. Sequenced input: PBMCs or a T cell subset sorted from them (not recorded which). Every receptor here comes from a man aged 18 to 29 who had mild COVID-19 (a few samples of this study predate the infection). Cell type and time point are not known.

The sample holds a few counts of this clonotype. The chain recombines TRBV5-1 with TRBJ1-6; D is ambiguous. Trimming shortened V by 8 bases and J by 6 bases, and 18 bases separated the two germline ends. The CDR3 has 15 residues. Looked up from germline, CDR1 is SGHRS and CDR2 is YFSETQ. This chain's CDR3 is CASRPLGLLNSPLHF. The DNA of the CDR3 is TGCGCCAGTCGCCCTTTAGGGCTCCTTAATTCACCCCTCCACTTT.

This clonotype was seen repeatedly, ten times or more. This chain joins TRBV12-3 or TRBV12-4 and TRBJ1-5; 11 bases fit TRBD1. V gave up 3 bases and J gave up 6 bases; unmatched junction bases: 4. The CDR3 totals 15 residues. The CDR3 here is CASSFGQGASQPQHF. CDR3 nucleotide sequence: TGTGCCAGCAGTTTCGGACAGGGGGCTAGTCAGCCCCAGCATTTT.

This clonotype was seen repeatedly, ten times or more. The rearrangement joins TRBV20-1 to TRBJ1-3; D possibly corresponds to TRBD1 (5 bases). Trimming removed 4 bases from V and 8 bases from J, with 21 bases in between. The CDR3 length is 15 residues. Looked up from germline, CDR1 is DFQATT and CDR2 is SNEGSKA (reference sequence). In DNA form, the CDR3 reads TGCAGTGCTATCACGCCGGGACCCTCCGGGGACACCATATATTTT. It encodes CSAITPGPSGDTIYF.

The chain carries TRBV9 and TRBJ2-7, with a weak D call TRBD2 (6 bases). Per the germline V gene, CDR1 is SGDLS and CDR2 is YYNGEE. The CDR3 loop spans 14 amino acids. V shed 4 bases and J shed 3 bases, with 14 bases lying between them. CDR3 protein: CASSPRDSDYEQYF. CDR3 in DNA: TGTGCCAGCAGCCCCCGGGACTCCGACTACGAGCAGTACTTC.

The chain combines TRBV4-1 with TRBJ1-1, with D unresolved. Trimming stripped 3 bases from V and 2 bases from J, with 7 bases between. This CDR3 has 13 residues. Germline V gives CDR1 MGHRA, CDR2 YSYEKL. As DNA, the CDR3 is TGCGCCAGCAGCCACGTCGGCAACACTGAAGCTTTCTTT. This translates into CASSHVGNTEAFF.

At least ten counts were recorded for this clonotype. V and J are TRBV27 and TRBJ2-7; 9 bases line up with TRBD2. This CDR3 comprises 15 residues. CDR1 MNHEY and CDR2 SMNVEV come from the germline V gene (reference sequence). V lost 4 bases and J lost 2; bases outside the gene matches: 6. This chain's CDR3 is CASSYKAGGAYEQYF. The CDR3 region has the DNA TGTGCCAGCAGTTATAAAGCGGGGGGCGCCTACGAGCAGTACTTC.

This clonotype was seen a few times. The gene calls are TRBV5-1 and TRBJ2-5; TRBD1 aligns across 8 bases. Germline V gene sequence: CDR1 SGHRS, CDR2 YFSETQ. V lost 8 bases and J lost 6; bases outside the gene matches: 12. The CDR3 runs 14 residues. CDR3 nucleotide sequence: TGCGCCAGTAGGGAACAGGGGGAGAGGAAGACCCAGTACTTC. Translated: CASREQGERKTQYF.

The CDR3 DNA reads TGTGCCATCAGTGAGTTCGAGGGGGATAATTCACCCCTCCACTTT. This gives the protein CAISEFEGDNSPLHF. This rearrangement joins TRBV10-3 to TRBJ1-6; a weak D match, TRBD1 (6 bases). V lost 1 base and J lost 5, with 9 bases in between. Germline CDR1 is ENHRY and CDR2 is SYGVKD. The CDR3 runs 15 residues.

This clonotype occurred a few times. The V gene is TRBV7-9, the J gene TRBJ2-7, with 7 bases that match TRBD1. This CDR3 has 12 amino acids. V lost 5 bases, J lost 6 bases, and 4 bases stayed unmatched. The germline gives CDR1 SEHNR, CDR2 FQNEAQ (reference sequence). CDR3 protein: CASSMTGTEQYV. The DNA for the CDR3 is TGTGCCAGCAGCATGACAGGGACCGAGCAGTACGTC.

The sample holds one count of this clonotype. This chain's CDR3 is CASSPAGEAFF. CDR3 coding DNA: TGTGCCAGCAGCCCCGCGGGGGAAGCTTTCTTT. The V call is TRBV6-2 or TRBV6-3, the J call TRBJ1-1; D not certain. Germline V gives CDR1 MNHEY, CDR2 SVGEGT. The CDR3 has 11 residues. V was pared by 6 bases and J by 8 bases, with 10 bases between.

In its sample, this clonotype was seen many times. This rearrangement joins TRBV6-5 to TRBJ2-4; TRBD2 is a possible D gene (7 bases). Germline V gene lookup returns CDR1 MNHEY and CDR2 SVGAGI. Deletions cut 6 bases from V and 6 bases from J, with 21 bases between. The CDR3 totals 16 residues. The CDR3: CASSPVGGRWGNIQYF. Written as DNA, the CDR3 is TGTGCCAGCAGCCCGGTGGGGGGGCGATGGGGAAACATTCAGTACTTC.

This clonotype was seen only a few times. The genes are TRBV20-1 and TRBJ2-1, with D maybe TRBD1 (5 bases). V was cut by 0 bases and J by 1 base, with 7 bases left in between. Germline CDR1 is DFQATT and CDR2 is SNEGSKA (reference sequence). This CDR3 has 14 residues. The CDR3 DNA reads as TGCAGTGCTAGAGATAGGGGTTCCTACAATGAGCAGTTCTTC. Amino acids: CSARDRGSYNEQFF.

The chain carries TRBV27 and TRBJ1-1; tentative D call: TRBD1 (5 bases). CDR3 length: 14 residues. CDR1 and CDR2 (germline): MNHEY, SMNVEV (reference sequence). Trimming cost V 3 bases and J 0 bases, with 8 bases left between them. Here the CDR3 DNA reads TGTGCCAGCAGTTTGGGGGAACTGAACACTGAAGCTTTCTTT. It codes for CASSLGELNTEAFF.

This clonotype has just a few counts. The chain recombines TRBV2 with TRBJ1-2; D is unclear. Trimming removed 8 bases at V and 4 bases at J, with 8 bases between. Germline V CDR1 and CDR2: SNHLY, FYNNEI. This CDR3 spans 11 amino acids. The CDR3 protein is CASRRTYGYTF. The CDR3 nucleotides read TGTGCCAGCCGCAGGACCTATGGCTACACCTTC.

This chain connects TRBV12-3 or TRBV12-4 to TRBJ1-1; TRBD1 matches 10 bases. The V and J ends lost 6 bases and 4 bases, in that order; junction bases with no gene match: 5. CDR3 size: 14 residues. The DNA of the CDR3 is TGTGCCAGCAGCCCGACAGGGGGCATCACTGAAGCTTTCTTT. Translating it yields CASSPTGGITEAFF.

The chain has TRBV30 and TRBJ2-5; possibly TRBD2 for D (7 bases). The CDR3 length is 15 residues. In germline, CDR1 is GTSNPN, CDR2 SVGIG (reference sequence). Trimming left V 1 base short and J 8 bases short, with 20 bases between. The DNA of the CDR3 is TGTGCCTGGAGTGAGGGGGGGGGACTGCAGACTACCCAGTACTTC. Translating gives CAWSEGGGLQTTQYF.

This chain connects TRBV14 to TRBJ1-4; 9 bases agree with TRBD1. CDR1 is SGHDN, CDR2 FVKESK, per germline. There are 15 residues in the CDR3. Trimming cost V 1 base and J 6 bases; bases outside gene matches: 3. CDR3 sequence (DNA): TGTGCCAGCAGCCAAGTACGGGACAGGGATGAAAAACTGTTTTTT. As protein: CASSQVRDRDEKLFF.

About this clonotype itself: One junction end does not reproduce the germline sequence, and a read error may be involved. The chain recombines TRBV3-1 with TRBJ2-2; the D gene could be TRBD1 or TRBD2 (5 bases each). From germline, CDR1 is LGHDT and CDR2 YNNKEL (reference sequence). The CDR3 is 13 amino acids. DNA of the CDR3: TGTGCCAGCAGCCAGCAGGGTCCCGGGGAGCTGCTGTTT. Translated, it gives CASSQQGPGELLF.

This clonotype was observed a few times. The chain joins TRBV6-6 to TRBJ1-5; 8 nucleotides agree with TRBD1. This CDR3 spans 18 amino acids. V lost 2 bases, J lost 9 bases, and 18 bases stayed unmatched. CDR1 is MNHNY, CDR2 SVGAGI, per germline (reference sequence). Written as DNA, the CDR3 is TGTGCCAGCAGTTACAGGGGACAGGAATTGGGCAGGGGGTCGCCCCAGCATTTT. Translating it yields CASSYRGQELGRGSPQHF.

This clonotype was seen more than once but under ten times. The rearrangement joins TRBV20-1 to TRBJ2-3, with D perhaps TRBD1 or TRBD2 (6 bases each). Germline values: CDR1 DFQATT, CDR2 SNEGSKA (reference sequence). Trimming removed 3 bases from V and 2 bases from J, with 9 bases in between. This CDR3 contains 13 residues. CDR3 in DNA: TGCAGTGCTAGCGGGGGCAACACAGATACGCAGTATTTT. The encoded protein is CSASGGNTDTQYF.

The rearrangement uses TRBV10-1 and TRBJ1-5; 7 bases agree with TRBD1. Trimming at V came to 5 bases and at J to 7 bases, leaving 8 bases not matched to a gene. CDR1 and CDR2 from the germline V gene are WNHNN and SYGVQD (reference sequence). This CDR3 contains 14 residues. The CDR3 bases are TGCGCCAGCAGTCCAACAGGGGTCGAACAGCCCCAGCATTTT. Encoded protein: CASSPTGVEQPQHF.

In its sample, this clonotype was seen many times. DNA of the CDR3: TGCGCCAGCAGCTTGGATCAGGGGTCGCCTAATTCACCCCTCCACTTT. Protein sequence: CASSLDQGSPNSPLHF. This chain joins TRBV5-1 and TRBJ1-6; D is possibly TRBD1 (6 bases). Germline values: CDR1 SGHRS, CDR2 YFSETQ. The CDR3 has 16 residues. The V and J ends lost 0 bases and 6 bases respectively, with 13 bases between them.